Each of the 17 T cell receptor beta chains below was sequenced from the same sample in a study of Ad26.COV2.S vaccination and SARS-CoV-2 variants. Clones were sequenced by immunoSEQ multiplex PCR, and TCRdb holds only the in-frame ones, with some missing. Of some 370,000 clones listed, 83% are singletons. The treatment denotes: about 20 received Ad26.COV2.S at low or high dose, single or two shots; about 5 received placebo; per-sample allocation not given. Day 63 after the first vaccine or placebo injection was the time point for sampling. The material sequenced was peripheral blood, taken in a trial of Ad26.COV2.S vaccine versus placebo. These receptors were taken from a person aged 18 to 65 who received the Ad26.COV2.S COVID-19 vaccine or a placebo.

About this clone itself: One junction end disagrees with the germline gene, perhaps due to a read error. V usage is TRBV5-3 and J usage is TRBJ1-1; a weak D match, TRBD1 (5 bases). TRBV5-3 is known as an ORF, though its function is uncertain. CDR3 length equals 12 residues. CDR3 sequence (DNA): TGTGCCAGAAGCTTGGATGGGGCAGGGCGCCGCTTT. Translating it yields CARSLDGAGRRF.

This rearrangement joins TRBV7-9 to TRBJ1-1, with a weak D call TRBD1 (6 bases). The germline V and J ends were trimmed by 7 bases and 1 base, with 10 bases remaining between them. Germline lookup yields CDR1 SEHNR and CDR2 FQNEAQ (reference sequence). There are 13 residues in the CDR3. CDR3 residues: CASTTQGNTEAFF. The DNA of the CDR3 is TGTGCCAGCACCACACAGGGGAACACTGAAGCTTTCTTT.

The chain uses TRBV19 and TRBJ2-3; the match to TRBD1 covers 7 bases. The CDR3 is 15 amino acids. Trimming took 5 bases from V and 0 from J; bases not matched to a gene: 5. Germline assignment: CDR1 LNHDA and CDR2 SQIVND (reference sequence). CDR3 in amino acids: CASSHDRVSTDTQYF. CDR3 sequence (DNA): TGTGCCAGTAGTCATGACAGGGTTAGCACAGATACGCAGTATTTT.

Here the CDR3 DNA reads TGTGCCAGCAGCCAAGGAGCGGGAGCCTACGAGCAGTACTTC. This gives the protein CASSQGAGAYEQYF. V gene TRBV3-1 (or the pseudogene TRBV3-2) combines with J gene TRBJ2-7; 8 bases map to TRBD2. Germline lookup yields CDR1 LGHDT and CDR2 YNNKEL (reference sequence). The CDR3 length is 14 residues. The trim removed 1 base at V and 2 bases at J, leaving 1 base unmatched.

V usage is TRBV11-2 and J usage is TRBJ1-5, with D perhaps matching TRBD1 (5 bases). V was pared by 5 bases and J by 7 bases, with 18 bases between. Germline V gives CDR1 SGHAT, CDR2 FQNNGV. The CDR3 length is 15 residues. CDR3 nucleotides: TGTGCCAGCAGCCCCCTCCGGGGGTTAGGGCAGCCCCAGCATTTT. It is translated as CASSPLRGLGQPQHF.

The chain uses TRBV7-9 and TRBJ2-5; 10 nucleotides align to TRBD2. The V gene end was trimmed by 0 bases and the J gene end by 0 bases; junction bases not matched to a gene: 1. The CDR3 contains 16 residues. Germline V CDR1 and CDR2: SEHNR, FQNEAQ (reference sequence). This chain's CDR3 is CASSLATSGYQETQYF. The CDR3 DNA sequence: TGTGCCAGCAGCTTAGCGACTAGCGGGTACCAAGAGACCCAGTACTTC.

The chain combines TRBV4-1 with TRBJ2-7, with D unresolved. Germline CDR1 and CDR2: MGHRA and YSYEKL. Trimming left V 1 base short and J 2 bases short, with 9 bases between. The CDR3 totals 14 residues. The CDR3 region has the DNA TGCGCCAGCAGCCAAGGAGAAGGAGCCTACGAGCAGTACTTC. It translates to CASSQGEGAYEQYF.

This clone was detected once. The chain couples TRBV5-6 to TRBJ2-7; D perhaps matches TRBD2 (6 bases). Trimming shortened V by 0 bases and J by 3 bases, and 19 bases separated the two germline ends. This CDR3 has 17 residues. Germline loops: CDR1 SGHDT, CDR2 YYEEEE. The CDR3 DNA reads as TGTGCCAGCAGCTTGGCCCTCAGCGGGCTAGGACACTACGAGCAGTACTTC. This encodes CASSLALSGLGHYEQYF.

The rearrangement uses TRBV5-1 and TRBJ1-4; 7 nucleotides match TRBD1. Germline values: CDR1 SGHRS, CDR2 YFSETQ. The CDR3 extends over 16 amino acids. The V gene end was trimmed by 4 bases and the J gene end by 3 bases; junction bases not matched to a gene: 9. The chain's CDR3 is CASSAYSGGANEKLFF. CDR3 DNA sequence: TGCGCCAGCAGCGCATATTCAGGGGGTGCTAATGAAAAACTGTTTTTT. The full variable domain, its missing parts supplied by reference TRBV5-1 and TRBJ1-4, is KAGVTQTPRYLIKTRGQQVTLSCSPISGHRSVSWYQQTPGQGLQFLFEYFSETQRNKGNFPGRFSGRQFSNSRSEMNVSTLELGDSALYLCASSAYSGGANEKLFFGSGTQLSVL.

V and J are TRBV4-2 and TRBJ2-5; 10 nucleotides agree with TRBD2. CDR3 size: 16 residues. Trimming removed 4 bases from V and 1 base from J; junction bases left unmatched: 6. The germline CDR1 and CDR2 sequences are LGHNA and YNFKEQ. CDR3 in amino acids: CASSPGLAGVQETQYF. CDR3 nucleotide sequence: TGTGCCAGCAGCCCGGGGCTAGCGGGAGTCCAAGAGACCCAGTACTTC.

This chain links TRBV6-5 with TRBJ2-1; 8 positions agree with TRBD1. V lost 0 bases and J lost 8; bases outside the gene matches: 6. The CDR3 spans 15 residues. Germline-derived CDR1 and CDR2 are MNHEY and SVGAGI. The CDR3 DNA follows: TGTGCCAGCAGTTACTCGACCAGGGGGCGGGATGAGCAGTTCTTC. Its protein is CASSYSTRGRDEQFF.

The rearrangement links TRBV9 to TRBJ1-2, with TRBD1 identical over 8 bases. V shed 3 bases and J 7 bases; nucleotides not matched to a gene: 17. CDR1 is SGDLS and CDR2 is YYNGEE in the germline V gene. There are 17 residues in the CDR3. The DNA of the CDR3 is TGTGCCAGCAGCGCCCTCCGTGTTTGGGCAGGGGGCGGTGGCTACACCTTC. Protein sequence: CASSALRVWAGGGGYTF.

V usage is TRBV6-2 or TRBV6-3 and J usage is TRBJ2-1, with a weak D call TRBD1 (6 bases). CDR1 MNHEY and CDR2 SVGEGT come from the germline V gene. Trimming removed 2 bases at V and 9 bases at J, with 20 bases between. This CDR3 spans 16 amino acids. The CDR3 here is CASSYTMTRGRGEQFF. The CDR3 DNA reads as TGTGCCAGCAGTTACACGATGACCAGGGGACGGGGTGAGCAGTTCTTC.

The chain joins TRBV5-1 to TRBJ2-7; either TRBD1 or TRBD2 may supply D (5 bases each). There are 14 residues in the CDR3. The germline V gene has CDR1 SGHRS and CDR2 YFSETQ. V was cut by 0 bases and J by 8 bases, with 15 bases left in between. CDR3 DNA: TGCGCCAGCAGCTTGGACGGGGCAGGGTCAAAGCAGTACTTC. Protein product: CASSLDGAGSKQYF. The full variable domain, with the rest looked up from reference TRBV5-1 and TRBJ2-7, is KAGVTQTPRYLIKTRGQQVTLSCSPISGHRSVSWYQQTPGQGLQFLFEYFSETQRNKGNFPGRFSGRQFSNSRSEMNVSTLELGDSALYLCASSLDGAGSKQYFGPGTRLTVT.

The chain combines TRBV6-5 with TRBJ1-1; 7 bases map to TRBD1. The CDR3 is 16 residues long. Unmatched junction bases numbered 5, after V lost 1 base and J lost 0 bases. Germline loops: CDR1 MNHEY, CDR2 SVGAGI. CDR3 sequence reads: CASSYLGGLLNTEAFF. The CDR3 nucleotides are TGTGCCAGCAGTTACTTAGGGGGCCTACTGAACACTGAAGCTTTCTTT.

J is TRBJ2-2 and V is TRBV11-1, with 7 bases fitting TRBD1. Per the germline V gene, CDR1 is SGHAT and CDR2 is FQDESV (reference sequence). With V trimmed by 1 base and J by 6 bases, 5 bases remained unmatched. The CDR3 is 15 amino acids. The CDR3 sequence: CASSLEQGLAGELFF. Written as DNA, the CDR3 is TGTGCCAGCAGCTTAGAACAGGGGCTGGCCGGGGAGCTGTTTTTT.

The rearrangement joins TRBV13 to TRBJ2-1; D is possibly TRBD1 (6 bases). Per germline, CDR1 PRHDT and CDR2 FYEKMQ (reference sequence). The V and J ends lost 5 bases and 6 bases respectively, with 17 bases between them. This CDR3 comprises 15 residues. The CDR3 sequence is CASSPSGVGSNEQFF. The CDR3 bases are TGTGCCAGCAGCCCATCAGGGGTGGGGTCCAATGAGCAGTTCTTC.